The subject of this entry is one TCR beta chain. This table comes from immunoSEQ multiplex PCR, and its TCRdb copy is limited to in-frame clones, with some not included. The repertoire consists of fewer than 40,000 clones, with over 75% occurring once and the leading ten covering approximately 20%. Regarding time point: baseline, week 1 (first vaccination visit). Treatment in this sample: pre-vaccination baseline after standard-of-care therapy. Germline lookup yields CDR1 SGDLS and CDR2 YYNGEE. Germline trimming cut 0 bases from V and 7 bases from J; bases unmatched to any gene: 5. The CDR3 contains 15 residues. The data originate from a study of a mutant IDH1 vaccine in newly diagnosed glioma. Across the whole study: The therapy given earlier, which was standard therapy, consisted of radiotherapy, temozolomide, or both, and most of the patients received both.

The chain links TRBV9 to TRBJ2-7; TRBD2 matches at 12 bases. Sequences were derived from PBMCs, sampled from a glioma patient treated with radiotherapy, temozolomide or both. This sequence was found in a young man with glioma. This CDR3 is CASSVGLAGALEQYF. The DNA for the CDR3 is TGTGCCAGCAGCGTAGGACTAGCGGGGGCGTTGGAGCAGTACTTC.